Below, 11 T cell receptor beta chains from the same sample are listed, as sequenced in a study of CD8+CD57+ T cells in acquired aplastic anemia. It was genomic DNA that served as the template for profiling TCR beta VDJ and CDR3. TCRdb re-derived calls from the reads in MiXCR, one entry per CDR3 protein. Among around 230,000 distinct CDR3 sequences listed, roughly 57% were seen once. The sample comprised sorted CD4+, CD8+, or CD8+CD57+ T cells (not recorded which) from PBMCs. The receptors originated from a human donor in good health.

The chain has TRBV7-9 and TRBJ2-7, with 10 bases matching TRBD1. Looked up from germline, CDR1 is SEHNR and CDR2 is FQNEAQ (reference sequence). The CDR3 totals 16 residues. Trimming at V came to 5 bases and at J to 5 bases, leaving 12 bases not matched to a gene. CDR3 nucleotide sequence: TGTGCCAGCAGCCCCGCCGGGACAGGGACAGGGGACGAGCAGTACTTC. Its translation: CASSPAGTGTGDEQYF.

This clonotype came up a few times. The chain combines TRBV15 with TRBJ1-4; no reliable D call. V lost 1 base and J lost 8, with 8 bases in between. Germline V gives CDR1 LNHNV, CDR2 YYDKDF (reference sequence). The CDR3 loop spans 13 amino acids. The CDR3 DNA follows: TGTGCCACCAGCAGAGGGAATACGGAAAAACTGTTTTTT. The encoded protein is CATSRGNTEKLFF.

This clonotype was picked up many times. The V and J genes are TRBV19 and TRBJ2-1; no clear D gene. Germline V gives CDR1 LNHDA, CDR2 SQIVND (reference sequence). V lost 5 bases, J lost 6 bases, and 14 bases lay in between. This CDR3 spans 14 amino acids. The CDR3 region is CASSPRSSGNEQFF. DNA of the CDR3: TGTGCCAGTAGTCCTCGGTCGTCGGGCAATGAGCAGTTCTTC. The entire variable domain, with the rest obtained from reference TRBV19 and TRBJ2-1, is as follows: DGGITQSPKYLFRKEGQNVTLSCEQNLNHDAMYWYRQDPGQGLRLIYYSQIVNDFQKGDIAEGYSVSREKKESFPLTVTSAQKNPTAFYLCASSPRSSGNEQFFGPGTRLTVL.

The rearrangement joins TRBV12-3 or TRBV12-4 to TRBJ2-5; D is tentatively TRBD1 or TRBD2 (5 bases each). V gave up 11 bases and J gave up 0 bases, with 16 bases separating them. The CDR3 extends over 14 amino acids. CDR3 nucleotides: TGTGCCGGCTCCTCGGGGCTCCACCAAGAGACCCAGTACTTC. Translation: CAGSSGLHQETQYF.

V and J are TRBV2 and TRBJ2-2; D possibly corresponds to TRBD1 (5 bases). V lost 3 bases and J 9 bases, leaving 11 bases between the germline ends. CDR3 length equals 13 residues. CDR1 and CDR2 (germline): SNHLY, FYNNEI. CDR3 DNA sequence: TGTGCCAGCAGTGATTTAGGGGTACGGGAGCTGTTTTTT. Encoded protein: CASSDLGVRELFF.

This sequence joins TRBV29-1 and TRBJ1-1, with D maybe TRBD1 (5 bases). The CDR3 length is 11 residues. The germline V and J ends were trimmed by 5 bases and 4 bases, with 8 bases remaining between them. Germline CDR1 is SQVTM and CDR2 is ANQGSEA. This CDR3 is CSVWGSTEAFF. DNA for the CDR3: TGCAGCGTTTGGGGGAGCACTGAAGCTTTCTTT.

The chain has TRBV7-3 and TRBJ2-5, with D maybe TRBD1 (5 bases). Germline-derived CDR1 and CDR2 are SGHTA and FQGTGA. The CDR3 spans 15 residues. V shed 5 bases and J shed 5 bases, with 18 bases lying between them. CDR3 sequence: CASSVGQGLGETQYF. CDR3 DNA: TGTGCCAGCAGCGTGGGTCAGGGCCTGGGGGAGACCCAGTACTTC.

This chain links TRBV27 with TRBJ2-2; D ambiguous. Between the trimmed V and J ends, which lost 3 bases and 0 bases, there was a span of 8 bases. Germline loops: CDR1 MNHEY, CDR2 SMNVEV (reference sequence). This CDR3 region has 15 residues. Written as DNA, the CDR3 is TGTGCCAGCAGTTTGGCAGGACCGAACACCGGGGAGCTGTTTTTT. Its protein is CASSLAGPNTGELFF.

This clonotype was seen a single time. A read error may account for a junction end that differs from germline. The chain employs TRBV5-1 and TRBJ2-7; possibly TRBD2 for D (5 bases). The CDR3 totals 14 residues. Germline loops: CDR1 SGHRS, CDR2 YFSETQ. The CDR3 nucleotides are TGTGCCAGCAGCTTTCGTAAGGGCGGGCGCGAGCAGTACTTC. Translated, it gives CASSFRKGGREQYF.

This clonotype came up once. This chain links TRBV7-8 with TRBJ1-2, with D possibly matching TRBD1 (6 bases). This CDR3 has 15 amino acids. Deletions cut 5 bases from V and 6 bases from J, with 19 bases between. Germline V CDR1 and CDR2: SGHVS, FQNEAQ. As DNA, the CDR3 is TGTGCCAGCAGCCCAGAGGGGGGGGCAGTAAATGGCTACACCTTC. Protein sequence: CASSPEGGAVNGYTF.

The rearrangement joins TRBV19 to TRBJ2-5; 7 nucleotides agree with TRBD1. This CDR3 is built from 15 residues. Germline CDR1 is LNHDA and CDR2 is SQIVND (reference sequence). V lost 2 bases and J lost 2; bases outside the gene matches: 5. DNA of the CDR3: TGTGCCAGTAGTATAAACCGGGACAGTCAAGAGACCCAGTACTTC. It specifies CASSINRDSQETQYF.